This is a list of T cell receptor beta chains from one sample in a study of CD8 T cells in Susac syndrome. From the immunoSEQ multiplex PCR reads, TCRdb called clonotypes with MiXCR, one entry per CDR3 protein. The table lists some 210,000 distinct CDR3 sequences, 85% to 95% of them singletons, with 0.15% in the top ten. Material for sequencing was CD4+ T cells from PBMCs. The receptor set was obtained from a human donor with Susac syndrome. Each CDR3 is given with its conserved first and last residue. The D gene is left open where the match is weak. Part of the rows lack a size; the others show once, few, many or a class for expanded clones.

V gene: TRBV20-1; clone size: .; D gene: TRBD1; J gene: TRBJ2-1; CDR3 DNA: TGCAGTGCTAGAGGCGTACAGGGGGCGGCCAATGAGCAGTTCTTC; CDR3 protein: CSARGVQGAANEQFF
V gene: TRBV20-1; clone size: .; D gene: .; J gene: TRBJ1-1; CDR3 DNA: TGCAGTGCTAGTCAGGGGACCCCTGAAGCTTTCTTT; CDR3 protein: CSASQGTPEAFF
V gene: TRBV7-9; clone size: once; D gene: .; J gene: TRBJ2-3; CDR3 DNA: TGTGCCAGCAGCGCGGGACACCTTACAGATACGCAGTATTTT; CDR3 protein: CASSAGHLTDTQYF
V gene: TRBV4-3; clone size: .; D gene: .; J gene: TRBJ1-6; CDR3 DNA: TGCGCCAGCAGCTTGAGGGGATCACCCCTCCACTTT; CDR3 protein: CASSLRGSPLHF
V gene: TRBV12-3/TRBV12-4; clone size: .; D gene: .; J gene: TRBJ2-7; CDR3 DNA: TGTGCCAGCAGTTTAGGCGCCGAGCAGTACTTC; CDR3 protein: CASSLGAEQYF
V gene: TRBV7-3; clone size: .; D gene: .; J gene: TRBJ2-1; CDR3 DNA: TGTGCCAGCAGCTTCGGAGGGACAGCCTTTTCCTACAATGAGCAGTTCTTC; CDR3 protein: CASSFGGTAFSYNEQFF
V gene: TRBV28; clone size: .; D gene: .; J gene: TRBJ2-7; CDR3 DNA: TGTGCCAGCAGTCGTTCGGGGAACGAGCAGTACTTC; CDR3 protein: CASSRSGNEQYF
V gene: TRBV6-1; clone size: .; D gene: .; J gene: TRBJ2-3; CDR3 DNA: TGTGCCAGCATCGGAACATACGCTAGCACAGATACGCAGTATTTT; CDR3 protein: CASIGTYASTDTQYF
V gene: TRBV19; clone size: .; D gene: .; J gene: TRBJ1-2; CDR3 DNA: TGTGCCAGTAGTATCTTACAGGCGGGGGGATATGGCTACACCTTC; CDR3 protein: CASSILQAGGYGYTF
V gene: TRBV24-1; clone size: .; D gene: .; J gene: TRBJ2-2; CDR3 DNA: TGTGCCACCAGTGATGGGCCCTACACCGGGGAGCTGTTTTTT; CDR3 protein: CATSDGPYTGELFF
V gene: TRBV7-2; clone size: .; D gene: .; J gene: TRBJ2-7; CDR3 DNA: TGTGCCAGCAGCCCGATGAACGAGCAGTACTTC; CDR3 protein: CASSPMNEQYF
V gene: TRBV3-1; clone size: .; D gene: .; J gene: TRBJ2-7; CDR3 DNA: TGTGCCAGCAGCCAAATGCCAGAAAACGAGCAGTACTTC; CDR3 protein: CASSQMPENEQYF
V gene: TRBV14; clone size: .; D gene: .; J gene: TRBJ2-7; CDR3 DNA: TGTGCCAGCAGCCAAGGGTCCGACAGGTTTTATTACGAGCAGTACTTC; CDR3 protein: CASSQGSDRFYYEQYF
V gene: TRBV5-6; clone size: .; D gene: .; J gene: TRBJ1-6; CDR3 DNA: TGTGCCAGCATCGCGCAGGGAGTTGGTTCACCCCTCCACTTT; CDR3 protein: CASIAQGVGSPLHF
V gene: TRBV11-2; clone size: .; D gene: TRBD1; J gene: TRBJ2-5; CDR3 DNA: TGTGCCAGCAGCCTGGACAGGCCTCCGGAGACCCAGTACTTC; CDR3 protein: CASSLDRPPETQYF
V gene: TRBV12-3/TRBV12-4; clone size: .; D gene: .; J gene: TRBJ1-5; CDR3 DNA: TGTGCCAGCGGGACGACGGGCAATCAGCCCCAGCATTTT; CDR3 protein: CASGTTGNQPQHF
V gene: TRBV15; clone size: .; D gene: .; J gene: TRBJ1-3; CDR3 DNA: TGTGCCACCAGCCGAGGACAGCGGAGCTCTGGAAACACCATATATTTT; CDR3 protein: CATSRGQRSSGNTIYF
V gene: TRBV30; clone size: .; D gene: .; J gene: TRBJ2-1; CDR3 DNA: TGTGCCTGGCGAGAATTCTACAATGAGCAGTTCTTC; CDR3 protein: CAWREFYNEQFF
V gene: TRBV7-2; clone size: once; D gene: .; J gene: TRBJ1-6; CDR3 DNA: TGTGCCAGCACCCTGGATTATAATTCACCCCTCCACTTT; CDR3 protein: CASTLDYNSPLHF
V gene: TRBV12-3/TRBV12-4; clone size: .; D gene: .; J gene: TRBJ1-2; CDR3 DNA: TGTGCCAGCAGTCTCCGACAGGCAGGCGATGGCTACACCTTC; CDR3 protein: CASSLRQAGDGYTF
V gene: TRBV6-5; clone size: .; D gene: .; J gene: TRBJ1-1; CDR3 DNA: TGTGCCAGCAACCCTACGGGGTGGGAAAGCACTGAAGCTTTCTTT; CDR3 protein: CASNPTGWESTEAFF
V gene: TRBV20-1; clone size: .; D gene: .; J gene: TRBJ2-7; CDR3 DNA: TGCAGTGCTAGGACGGGGGCTTCCTACGAGCAGTACTTC; CDR3 protein: CSARTGASYEQYF
V gene: TRBV28; clone size: .; D gene: .; J gene: TRBJ2-5; CDR3 DNA: TGTGCCAGCAGTTTTTATCCACGGGGGACCGAAGAGACCCAGTACTTC; CDR3 protein: CASSFYPRGTEETQYF
V gene: TRBV4-3; clone size: once; D gene: .; J gene: TRBJ1-6; CDR3 DNA: TGCGCCAGCAGCCAAGATCGTCTAGGGGATTCACCCCTCCACTTT; CDR3 protein: CASSQDRLGDSPLHF
V gene: TRBV20-1; clone size: .; D gene: TRBD1; J gene: TRBJ1-1; CDR3 DNA: TGCAGTGCTAGAGACGCCACAGGGGCGGGAGGCACTGAAGCTTTCTTT; CDR3 protein: CSARDATGAGGTEAFF
V gene: TRBV30; clone size: .; D gene: .; J gene: TRBJ1-6; CDR3 DNA: TGTGCCTGGAGTGGATCAGGGGTCCTCCACTTT; CDR3 protein: CAWSGSGVLHF
V gene: TRBV7-9; clone size: .; D gene: TRBD1; J gene: TRBJ1-1; CDR3 DNA: TGTGCCAGCAGCTATAAGGGGGCGCCGAACACTGAAGCTTTCTTT; CDR3 protein: CASSYKGAPNTEAFF
V gene: TRBV2; clone size: .; D gene: .; J gene: TRBJ2-2; CDR3 DNA: TGTGCCAGCAGTGAAACACAGGGAAAACCCGGGGAGCTGTTTTTT; CDR3 protein: CASSETQGKPGELFF
V gene: TRBV11-2; clone size: .; D gene: .; J gene: TRBJ2-3; CDR3 DNA: TGTGCCAGCGGGAAGGCAGATACGCAGTATTTT; CDR3 protein: CASGKADTQYF
V gene: TRBV7-2; clone size: once; D gene: TRBD1; J gene: TRBJ2-5; CDR3 DNA: TGTGCCAGCAGCTTGCGCAGGGGGCTCCAAGAGACCCAGTACTTC; CDR3 protein: CASSLRRGLQETQYF
V gene: TRBV6-5; clone size: .; D gene: .; J gene: TRBJ2-1; CDR3 DNA: TGTGCCAGCAGCAAGACAGGCTACAATGAGCAGTTCTTC; CDR3 protein: CASSKTGYNEQFF
V gene: TRBV30; clone size: .; D gene: .; J gene: TRBJ2-3; CDR3 DNA: TGTGCCTTCTCGGACGGCAGCACAGATACGCAGTATTTT; CDR3 protein: CAFSDGSTDTQYF
V gene: TRBV25-1; clone size: .; D gene: .; J gene: TRBJ1-5; CDR3 DNA: TGTGCCAGCAGTGAATTCAAGACGGGTCAGCCCCAGCATTTT; CDR3 protein: CASSEFKTGQPQHF
V gene: TRBV27; clone size: once; D gene: TRBD1; J gene: TRBJ1-1; CDR3 DNA: TGTGCCAGCAGTGGGTCGGGACAGGCTGAAGCTTTCTTT; CDR3 protein: CASSGSGQAEAFF
V gene: TRBV7-2; clone size: .; D gene: TRBD1; J gene: TRBJ2-1; CDR3 DNA: TGTGCCAGCAGCTACTTCGGGACAGACAATGAGCAGTTCTTC; CDR3 protein: CASSYFGTDNEQFF
V gene: TRBV25-1; clone size: .; D gene: .; J gene: TRBJ2-7; CDR3 DNA: TGTGCCAGCACTGACACCGGGACCCTCGGAGAGGAGCAGTACTTC; CDR3 protein: CASTDTGTLGEEQYF
V gene: TRBV19; clone size: once; D gene: .; J gene: TRBJ2-6; CDR3 DNA: TGTGCCAGTAGTATAGATGCCGAGAACGTCCTGACTTTC; CDR3 protein: CASSIDAENVLTF
V gene: TRBV30; clone size: .; D gene: .; J gene: TRBJ1-1; CDR3 DNA: TGTGCCTGGAGCGCCTTCATGGCCCCCGACACTGAAGCTTTCTTT; CDR3 protein: CAWSAFMAPDTEAFF
V gene: TRBV20-1; clone size: .; D gene: TRBD1; J gene: TRBJ1-6; CDR3 DNA: TGCAGTGCTCCGGGACAGGGGAAGGATTCACCCCTCCACTTT; CDR3 protein: CSAPGQGKDSPLHF
V gene: TRBV11-2; clone size: .; D gene: .; J gene: TRBJ1-1; CDR3 DNA: TGTGCCAGCAGCTGGGGCGACAGGATGAACACTGAAGCTTTCTTT; CDR3 protein: CASSWGDRMNTEAFF
V gene: TRBV12-3/TRBV12-4; clone size: .; D gene: .; J gene: TRBJ1-2; CDR3 DNA: TGTGCCAGCAGTTTAAGACTGCATGGCTACACCTTC; CDR3 protein: CASSLRLHGYTF
V gene: TRBV30; clone size: .; D gene: .; J gene: TRBJ2-5; CDR3 DNA: TGTGCCTGGAGTGTCTCCCTAAGGACAGCGCTTCAAGAGACCCAGTACTTC; CDR3 protein: CAWSVSLRTALQETQYF
V gene: TRBV28; clone size: .; D gene: .; J gene: TRBJ1-2; CDR3 DNA: TGTGCCAGCAGTTTATTACGGGGAGACTATGGCTACACCTTC; CDR3 protein: CASSLLRGDYGYTF
V gene: TRBV11-2; clone size: .; D gene: .; J gene: TRBJ1-5; CDR3 DNA: TGTGCCAGCAGCTTACAAACCGTGAATCAGCCCCAGCATTTT; CDR3 protein: CASSLQTVNQPQHF
V gene: TRBV15; clone size: .; D gene: .; J gene: TRBJ1-1; CDR3 DNA: TGTGCCACCAGCAGAGATTTACGGGAAGGGGCTGAAGCTTTCTTT; CDR3 protein: CATSRDLREGAEAFF
V gene: TRBV29-1; clone size: .; D gene: .; J gene: TRBJ2-5; CDR3 DNA: TGCAGCGTGGACGAGGTGGAGACCCAGTACTTC; CDR3 protein: CSVDEVETQYF
V gene: TRBV9; clone size: .; D gene: .; J gene: TRBJ1-2; CDR3 DNA: TGTGCCAGCAGCGTTGAGGGACCCTATGGCTACACCTTC; CDR3 protein: CASSVEGPYGYTF
V gene: TRBV29-1; clone size: .; D gene: TRBD2; J gene: TRBJ2-5; CDR3 DNA: TGCAGCGTTGATCGGCTAGCGGGGGGAGAGACCCAGTACTTC; CDR3 protein: CSVDRLAGGETQYF
V gene: TRBV29-1; clone size: .; D gene: TRBD2; J gene: TRBJ2-6; CDR3 DNA: TGCAGCGTTAGTTCCGCGGGGGTGGCCGGGGCCAACGTCCTGACTTTC; CDR3 protein: CSVSSAGVAGANVLTF
V gene: TRBV20-1; clone size: .; D gene: .; J gene: TRBJ1-5; CDR3 DNA: TGCAGTGCTAGGAAAGGGGGGTCGGGTCAGCCCCAGCATTTT; CDR3 protein: CSARKGGSGQPQHF